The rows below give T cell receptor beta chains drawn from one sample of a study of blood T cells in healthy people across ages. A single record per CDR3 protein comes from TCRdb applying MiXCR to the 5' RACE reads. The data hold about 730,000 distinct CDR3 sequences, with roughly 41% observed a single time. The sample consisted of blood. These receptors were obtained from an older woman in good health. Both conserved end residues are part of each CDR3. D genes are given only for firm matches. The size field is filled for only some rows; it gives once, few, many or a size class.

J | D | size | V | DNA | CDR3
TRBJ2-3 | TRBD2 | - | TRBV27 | TGTGCCAGCAGTTTCCGTTTAGCGGGGGGTTTAAATACGCAGTATTTT | CASSFRLAGGLNTQYF
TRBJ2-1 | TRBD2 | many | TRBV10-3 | TGTGCCATCAGTGAGTCGGGGGGGAGCTCCTACAATGAGCAGTTCTTC | CAISESGGSSYNEQFF
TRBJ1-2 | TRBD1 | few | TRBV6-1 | TGTGCCAGCAGTCGGGACAGAGTCATTAACTATGGCTACACCTTC | CASSRDRVINYGYTF
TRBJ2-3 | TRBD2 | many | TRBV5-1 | TGCGCCAGCAGCTTGGGAGTAGCTCGCGGGTTGAGCGGGGGTAGCACAGATACGCAGTATTTT | CASSLGVARGLSGGSTDTQYF
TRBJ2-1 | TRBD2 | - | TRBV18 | TGTGCCAGCTCACCGTCCGGGACTAGAGGGAATGAGCAGTTCTTC | CASSPSGTRGNEQFF
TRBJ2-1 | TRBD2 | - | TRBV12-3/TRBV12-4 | TGTGCCAGCAGTTTTGGCAAGGGGACTAGCGGCCCCCACAATGAGCAGTTCTTC | CASSFGKGTSGPHNEQFF
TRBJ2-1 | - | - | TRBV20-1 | TGCAGTGCTCCCCGACGGGGGAGGAACAATGAGCAGTTCTTC | CSAPRRGRNNEQFF
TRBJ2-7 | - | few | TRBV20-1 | TGCAGTGACACTGATCCGACCTACGAGCAGTACTTC | CSDTDPTYEQYF
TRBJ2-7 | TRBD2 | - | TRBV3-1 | TGTGCCAGCAGCCAAGACTCGGTAGCGGGACTCGCCTACGAGCAGTACTTC | CASSQDSVAGLAYEQYF
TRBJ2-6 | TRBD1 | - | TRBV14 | TGTGCCAGCCGAGGGGGACAGGGTGAGAGTTTCCTCTCTGGGGCCAACGTCCTGACTTTC | CASRGGQGESFLSGANVLTF
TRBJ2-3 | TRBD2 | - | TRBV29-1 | TGCAGCGTTGACAAGGGACTAGCCGGCACAGATACGCAGTATTTT | CSVDKGLAGTDTQYF
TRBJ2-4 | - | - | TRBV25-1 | TGTGCCAGCAGTGATACTCAGGGGTCAGGAAACATTCAGTACTTC | CASSDTQGSGNIQYF
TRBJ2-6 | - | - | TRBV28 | TGTGCCAGCAATTTAAGGGGTCCCGGGGCCAACGTCCTGACTTTC | CASNLRGPGANVLTF
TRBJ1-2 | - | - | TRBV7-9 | TGTGCCAGCAGCTTAGGGGGCGGGCGCTGTGGCTACACCTTC | CASSLGGGRCGYTF
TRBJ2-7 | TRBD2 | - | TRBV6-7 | TGTGCCAGCATAAAAGCCCTACCGACTAGCGGGCCTGAAATGAGCTCCTACAATGAGCAGTACTTC | CASIKALPTSGPEMSSYNEQYF
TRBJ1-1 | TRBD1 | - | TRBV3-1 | TGTGCCAGCGGGGACAGGGGGATGAACACTGAAGCTTTCTTT | CASGDRGMNTEAFF
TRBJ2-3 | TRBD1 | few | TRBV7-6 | TGTGCCAGCAGCCCTACAGGGGTAATGGCAGATACGCAGTATTTT | CASSPTGVMADTQYF
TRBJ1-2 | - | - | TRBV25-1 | TGTGCCAGCTCTCCCGAGTGGGGCAGCTATGGCTACACCTTC | CASSPEWGSYGYTF
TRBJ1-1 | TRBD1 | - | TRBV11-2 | TGTGCCAGCAGCTTAGCTACAGGGGGCTTCACTGAAGCTTTCTTT | CASSLATGGFTEAFF
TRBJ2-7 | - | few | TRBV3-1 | TGTGCCAGCAGCCAAGGCCTAGAGGCCTACGAGCAGTACTTC | CASSQGLEAYEQYF
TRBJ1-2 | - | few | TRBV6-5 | TGTGCCAGCAGTGGAGATAACTATGGCTACACCTTC | CASSGDNYGYTF
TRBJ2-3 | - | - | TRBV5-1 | TGCGCCAGCAGCTCACGCCCGGGGGCAGATACGCAGTATTTT | CASSSRPGADTQYF
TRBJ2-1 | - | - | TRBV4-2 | TGTGCCAGCAGCCAAGACCGGGGGAGTTCCTACAATGAGCAGTTCTTC | CASSQDRGSSYNEQFF
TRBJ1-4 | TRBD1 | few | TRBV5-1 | TGCGCCAGCAGCTTCGGGACAGTTCCGCTTGAAAAACTGTTTTTT | CASSFGTVPLEKLFF
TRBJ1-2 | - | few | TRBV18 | TGTGCCAGCTCACCTACAGGGACTCACACCTTC | CASSPTGTHTF
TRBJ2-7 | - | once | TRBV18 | TGTGCCAGCTCACCGCCCTCGGGACTCTACTACGAGCAGTACTTC | CASSPPSGLYYEQYF
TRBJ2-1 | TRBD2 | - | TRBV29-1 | TGCAGCGCGACGGGGTTAGCGGGAGTTGAGCAGTTCTTC | CSATGLAGVEQFF
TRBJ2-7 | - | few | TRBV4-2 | TGTGCCAGCAGCCAAGATTGGAGGGGCGAGTACGAGCAGTACTTC | CASSQDWRGEYEQYF